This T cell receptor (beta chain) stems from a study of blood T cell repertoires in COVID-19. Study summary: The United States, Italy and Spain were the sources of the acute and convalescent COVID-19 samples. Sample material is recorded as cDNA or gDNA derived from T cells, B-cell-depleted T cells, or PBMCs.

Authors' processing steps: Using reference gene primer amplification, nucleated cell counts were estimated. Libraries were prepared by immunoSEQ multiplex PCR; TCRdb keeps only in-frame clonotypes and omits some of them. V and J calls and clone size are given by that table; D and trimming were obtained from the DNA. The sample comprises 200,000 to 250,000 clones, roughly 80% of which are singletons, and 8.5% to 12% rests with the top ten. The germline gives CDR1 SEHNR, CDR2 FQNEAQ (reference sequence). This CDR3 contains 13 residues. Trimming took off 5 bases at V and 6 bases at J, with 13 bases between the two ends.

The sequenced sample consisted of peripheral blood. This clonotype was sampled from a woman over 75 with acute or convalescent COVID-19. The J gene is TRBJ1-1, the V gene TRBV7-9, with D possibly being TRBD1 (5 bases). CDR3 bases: TGTGCCAGCAGCCACGGTTCGGGGGCTGAAGCTTTCTTT. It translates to CASSHGSGAEAFF.